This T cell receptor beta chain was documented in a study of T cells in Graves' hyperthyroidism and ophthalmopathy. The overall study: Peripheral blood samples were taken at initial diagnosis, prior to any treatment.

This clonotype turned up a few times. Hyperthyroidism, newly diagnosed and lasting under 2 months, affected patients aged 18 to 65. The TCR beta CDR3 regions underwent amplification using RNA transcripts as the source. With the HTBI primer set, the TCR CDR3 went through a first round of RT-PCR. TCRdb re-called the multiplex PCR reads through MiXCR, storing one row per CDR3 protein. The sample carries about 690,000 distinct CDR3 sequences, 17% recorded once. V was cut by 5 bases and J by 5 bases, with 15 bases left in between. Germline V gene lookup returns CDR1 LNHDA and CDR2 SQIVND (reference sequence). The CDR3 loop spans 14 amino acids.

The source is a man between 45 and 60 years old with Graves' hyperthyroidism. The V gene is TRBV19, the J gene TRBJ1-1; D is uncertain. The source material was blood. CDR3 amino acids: CASSGGERKTEAFF. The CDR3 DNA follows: TGTGCCAGTAGTGGTGGAGAGCGGAAGACTGAAGCTTTCTTT.